This record concerns one T cell receptor (beta chain) sequence. These data come from a study of T cell changes during pregnancy in multiple sclerosis. Per germline, CDR1 SGHRS and CDR2 YFSETQ. The CDR3 runs 17 residues. Trimming stripped 0 bases from V and 0 bases from J, with 10 bases between. TCRdb's copy holds only in-frame clones and misses some; the assay was immunoSEQ multiplex PCR. Here the sample spans fewer than 65,000 clones, roughly 89% being singletons. This sample comprised peripheral blood, obtained after pregnancy. This sequence originates from a female donor in good health, enrolled as a control in a pregnancy study. The gene calls are TRBV5-1 and TRBJ1-6; unclear D gene. The DNA of the CDR3 is TGCGCCAGCAGCTTGGAAAGTCTAAGCTCCTATAATTCACCCCTCCACTTT. The encoded protein is CASSLESLSSYNSPLHF.